This T cell receptor beta chain was observed in a study of blood T cell repertoires in COVID-19. Study at large: Material from acute and convalescent COVID-19 was sourced from the United States, Italy and Spain. Sample material is recorded as cDNA or gDNA derived from T cells, B-cell-depleted T cells, or PBMCs.

Categorization into cohorts depended on clinical history that participants reported. In the source study's methods: The authors estimated nucleated cell counts from reference gene primer amplification. Clones were sequenced by immunoSEQ multiplex PCR, and TCRdb holds only the in-frame ones, with some missing. For V, J and clone size, that table is used; D and trimming come from the DNA. This table holds fewer than 350,000 clones, approximately 91% found once. CDR3 length: 13 residues. Germline V CDR1 and CDR2: GTSNPN, SVGIG (reference sequence). V gave up 4 bases and J gave up 2 bases; unmatched junction bases: 4. This clone was detected only once.

The sample taken for sequencing was PBMCs or T cells enriched from blood (not recorded which). This sequence originates from a man aged 55 to 70 who had recovered from COVID-19. V gene TRBV30 combines with J gene TRBJ2-7; 8 bases map to TRBD1. In nucleotides, the CDR3 is TGTGCCTGGACGCCAGGGGGCCCCTACGAGCAGTACTTC. As protein: CAWTPGGPYEQYF.